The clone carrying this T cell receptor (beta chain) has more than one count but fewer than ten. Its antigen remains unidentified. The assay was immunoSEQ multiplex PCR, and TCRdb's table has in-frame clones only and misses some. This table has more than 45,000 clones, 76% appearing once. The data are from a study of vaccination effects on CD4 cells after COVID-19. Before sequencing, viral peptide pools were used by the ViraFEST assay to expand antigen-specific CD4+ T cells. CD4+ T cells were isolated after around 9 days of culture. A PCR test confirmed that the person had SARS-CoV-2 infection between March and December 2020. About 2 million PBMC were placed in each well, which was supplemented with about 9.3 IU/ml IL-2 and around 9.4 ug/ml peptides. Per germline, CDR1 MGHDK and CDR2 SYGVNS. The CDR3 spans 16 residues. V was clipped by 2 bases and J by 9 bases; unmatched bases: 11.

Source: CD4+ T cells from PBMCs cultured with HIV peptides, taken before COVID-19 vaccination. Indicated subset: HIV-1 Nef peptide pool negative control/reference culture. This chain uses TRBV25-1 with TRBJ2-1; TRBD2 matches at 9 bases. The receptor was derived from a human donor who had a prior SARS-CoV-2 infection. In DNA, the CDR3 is TGTGCCAGCAGTGAACCGGCTAGCGGGATTTTCGGTGAGCAGTTCTTC. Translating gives CASSEPASGIFGEQFF.